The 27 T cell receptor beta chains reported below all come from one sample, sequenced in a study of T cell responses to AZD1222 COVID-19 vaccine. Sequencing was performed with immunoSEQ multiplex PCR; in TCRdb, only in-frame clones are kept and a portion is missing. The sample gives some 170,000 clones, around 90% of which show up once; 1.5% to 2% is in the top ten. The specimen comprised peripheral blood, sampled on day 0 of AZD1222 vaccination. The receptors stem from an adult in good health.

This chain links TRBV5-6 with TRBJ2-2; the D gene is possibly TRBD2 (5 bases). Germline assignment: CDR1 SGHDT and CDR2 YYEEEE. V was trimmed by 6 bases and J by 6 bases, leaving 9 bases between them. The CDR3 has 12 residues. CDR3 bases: TGTGCCAGCAATGTCGGGGCCGGGGAGCTGTTTTTT. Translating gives CASNVGAGELFF.

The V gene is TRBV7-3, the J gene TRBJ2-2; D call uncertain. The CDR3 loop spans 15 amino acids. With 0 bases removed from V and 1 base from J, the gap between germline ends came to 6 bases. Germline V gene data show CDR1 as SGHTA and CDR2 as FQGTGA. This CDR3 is CASSLTGKNTGELFF. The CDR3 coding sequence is TGTGCCAGCAGCTTAACAGGGAAGAACACCGGGGAGCTGTTTTTT.

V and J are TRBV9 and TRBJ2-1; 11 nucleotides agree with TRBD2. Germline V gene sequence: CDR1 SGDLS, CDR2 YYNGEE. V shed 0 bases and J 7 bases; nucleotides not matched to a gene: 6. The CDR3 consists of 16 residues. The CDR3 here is CASSVDAGTSGNEQFF. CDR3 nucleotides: TGTGCCAGCAGCGTAGACGCCGGGACTAGCGGTAATGAGCAGTTCTTC.

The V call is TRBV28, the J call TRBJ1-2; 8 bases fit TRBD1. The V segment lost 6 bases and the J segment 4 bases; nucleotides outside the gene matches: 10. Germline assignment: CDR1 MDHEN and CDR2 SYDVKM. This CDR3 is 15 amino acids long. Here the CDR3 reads CASSSARGRGYGYTF. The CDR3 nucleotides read TGTGCCAGCAGCTCCGCCAGGGGGCGGGGCTATGGCTACACCTTC.

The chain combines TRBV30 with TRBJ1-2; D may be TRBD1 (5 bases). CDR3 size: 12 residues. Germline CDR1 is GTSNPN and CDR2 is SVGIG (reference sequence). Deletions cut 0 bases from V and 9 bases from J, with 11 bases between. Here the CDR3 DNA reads TGTGCCTGGAGTGTAGTGGGGCCCAGCTACACCTTC. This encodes CAWSVVGPSYTF. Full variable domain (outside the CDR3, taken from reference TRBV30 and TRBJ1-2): SQTIHQWPATLVQPVGSPLSLECTVEGTSNPNLYWYRQAAGRGLQLLFYSVGIGQISSEVPQNLSASRPQDRQFILSSKKLLLSDSGFYLCAWSVVGPSYTFGSGTRLTVV.

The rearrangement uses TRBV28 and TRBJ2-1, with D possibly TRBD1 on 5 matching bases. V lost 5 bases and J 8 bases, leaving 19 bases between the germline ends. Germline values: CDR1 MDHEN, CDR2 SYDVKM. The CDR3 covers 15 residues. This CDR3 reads CASSPPWLDTHEQFF. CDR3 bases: TGTGCCAGCAGTCCCCCCTGGCTGGACACCCATGAGCAGTTCTTC.

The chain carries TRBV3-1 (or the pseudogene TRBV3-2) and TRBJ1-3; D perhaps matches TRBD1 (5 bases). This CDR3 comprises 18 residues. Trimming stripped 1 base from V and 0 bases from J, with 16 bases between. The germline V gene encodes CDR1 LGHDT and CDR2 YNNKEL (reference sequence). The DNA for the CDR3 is TGTGCCAGCAGCCAAGCCACAAACACCCAGGGCTCTGGAAACACCATATATTTT. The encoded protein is CASSQATNTQGSGNTIYF.

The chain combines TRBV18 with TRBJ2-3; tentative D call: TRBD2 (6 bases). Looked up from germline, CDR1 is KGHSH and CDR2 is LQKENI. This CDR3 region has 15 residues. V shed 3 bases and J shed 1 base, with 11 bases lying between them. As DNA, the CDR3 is TGTGCCAGCTCACCGCGGGACGGTCGCACAGATACGCAGTATTTT. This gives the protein CASSPRDGRTDTQYF.

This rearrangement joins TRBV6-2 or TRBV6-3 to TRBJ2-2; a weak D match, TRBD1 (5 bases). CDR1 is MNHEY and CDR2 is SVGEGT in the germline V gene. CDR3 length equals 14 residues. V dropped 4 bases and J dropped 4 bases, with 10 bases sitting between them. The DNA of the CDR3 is TGTGCCAGCAGTTCAGGGTTCGTCACCGGGGAGCTGTTTTTT. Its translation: CASSSGFVTGELFF.

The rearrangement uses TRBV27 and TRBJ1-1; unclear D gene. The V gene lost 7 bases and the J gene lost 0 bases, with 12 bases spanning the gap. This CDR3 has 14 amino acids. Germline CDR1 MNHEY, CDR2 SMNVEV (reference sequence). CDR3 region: CASTRAGLNTEAFF. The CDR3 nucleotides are TGTGCCAGCACCCGGGCGGGATTGAACACTGAAGCTTTCTTT.

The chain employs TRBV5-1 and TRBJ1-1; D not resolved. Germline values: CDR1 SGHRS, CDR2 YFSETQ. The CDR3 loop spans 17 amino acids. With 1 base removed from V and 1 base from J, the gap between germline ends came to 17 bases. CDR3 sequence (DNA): TGCGCCAGCAGCTTGCTCGGTGTGTCGGCCTCGAACACTGAAGCTTTCTTT. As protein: CASSLLGVSASNTEAFF.

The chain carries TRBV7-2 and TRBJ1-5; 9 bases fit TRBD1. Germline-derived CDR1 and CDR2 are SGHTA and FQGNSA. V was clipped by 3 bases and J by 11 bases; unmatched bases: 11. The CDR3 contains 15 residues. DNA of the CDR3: TGTGCCAGCAGCTTGGACAGGGGAACATTTCGGTCCCAGCATTTT. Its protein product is CASSLDRGTFRSQHF. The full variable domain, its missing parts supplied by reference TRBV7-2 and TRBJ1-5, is GAGVSQSPSNKVTEKGKDVELRCDPISGHTALYWYRQSLGQGLEFLIYFQGNSAPDKSGLPSDRFSAERTGGSVSTLTIQRTQQEDSAVYLCASSLDRGTFRSQHFGDGTRLSIL.

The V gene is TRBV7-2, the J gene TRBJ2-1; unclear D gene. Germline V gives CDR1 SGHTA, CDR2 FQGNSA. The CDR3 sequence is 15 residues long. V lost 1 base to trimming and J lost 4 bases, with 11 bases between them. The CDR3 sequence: CASSLGLAIYNEQFF. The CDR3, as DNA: TGTGCCAGCAGCTTAGGACTGGCGATTTACAATGAGCAGTTCTTC.

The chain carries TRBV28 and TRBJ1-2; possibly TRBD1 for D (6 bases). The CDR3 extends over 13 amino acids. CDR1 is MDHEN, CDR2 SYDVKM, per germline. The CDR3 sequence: CVTFSGAGYGYTF. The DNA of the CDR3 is TGTGTTACGTTTTCGGGGGCGGGCTATGGCTACACCTTC.

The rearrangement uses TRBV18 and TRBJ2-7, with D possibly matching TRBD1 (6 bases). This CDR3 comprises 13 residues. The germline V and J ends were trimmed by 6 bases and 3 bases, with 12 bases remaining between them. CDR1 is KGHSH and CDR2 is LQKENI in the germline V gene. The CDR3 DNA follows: TGTGCCAGCTCTCGAGGACAGAACTACGAGCAGTACTTC. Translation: CASSRGQNYEQYF.

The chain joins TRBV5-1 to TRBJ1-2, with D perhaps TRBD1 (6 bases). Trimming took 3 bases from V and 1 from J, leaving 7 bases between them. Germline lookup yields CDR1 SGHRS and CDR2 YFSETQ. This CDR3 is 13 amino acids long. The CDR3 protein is CASSSDSNYGYTF. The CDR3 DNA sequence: TGCGCCAGCAGCTCGGACAGTAACTATGGCTACACCTTC.

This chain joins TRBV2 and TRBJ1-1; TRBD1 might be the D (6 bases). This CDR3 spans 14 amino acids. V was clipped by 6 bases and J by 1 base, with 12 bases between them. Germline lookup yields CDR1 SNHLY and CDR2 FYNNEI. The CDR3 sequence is CASRVRGGNTEAFF. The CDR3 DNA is TGTGCCAGCAGAGTCAGAGGGGGGAACACTGAAGCTTTCTTT.

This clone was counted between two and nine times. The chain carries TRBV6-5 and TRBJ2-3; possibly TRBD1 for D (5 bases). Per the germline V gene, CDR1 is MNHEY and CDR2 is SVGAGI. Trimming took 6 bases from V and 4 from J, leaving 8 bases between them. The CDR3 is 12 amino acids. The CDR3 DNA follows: TGTGCCAGCAGGACAGCTTCAGATACGCAGTATTTT. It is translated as CASRTASDTQYF.

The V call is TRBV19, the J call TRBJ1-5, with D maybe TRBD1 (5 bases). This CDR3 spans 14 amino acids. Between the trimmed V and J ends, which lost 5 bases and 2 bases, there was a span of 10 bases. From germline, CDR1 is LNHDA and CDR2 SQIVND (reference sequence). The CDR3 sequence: CASSAGLGNQPQHF. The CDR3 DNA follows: TGTGCCAGTAGTGCGGGACTTGGCAATCAGCCCCAGCATTTT.

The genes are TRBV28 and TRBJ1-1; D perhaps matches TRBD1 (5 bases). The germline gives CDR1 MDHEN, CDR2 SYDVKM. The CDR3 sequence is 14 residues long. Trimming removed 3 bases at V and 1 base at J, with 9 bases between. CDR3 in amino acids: CASSFGAANTEAFF. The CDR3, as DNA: TGTGCCAGCAGTTTTGGGGCGGCGAACACTGAAGCTTTCTTT.

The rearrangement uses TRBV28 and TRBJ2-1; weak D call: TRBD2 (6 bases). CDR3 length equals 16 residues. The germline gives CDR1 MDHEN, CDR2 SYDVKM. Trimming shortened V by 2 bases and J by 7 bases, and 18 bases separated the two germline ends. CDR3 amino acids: CASSLASEGSKNEQFF. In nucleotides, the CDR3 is TGTGCCAGCAGTTTAGCTAGCGAGGGGTCCAAGAATGAGCAGTTCTTC. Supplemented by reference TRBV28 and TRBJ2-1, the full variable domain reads DVKVTQSSRYLVKRTGEKVFLECVQDMDHENMFWYRQDPGLGLRLIYFSYDVKMKEKGDIPEGYSVSREKKERFSLILESASTNQTSMYLCASSLASEGSKNEQFFGPGTRLTVL.

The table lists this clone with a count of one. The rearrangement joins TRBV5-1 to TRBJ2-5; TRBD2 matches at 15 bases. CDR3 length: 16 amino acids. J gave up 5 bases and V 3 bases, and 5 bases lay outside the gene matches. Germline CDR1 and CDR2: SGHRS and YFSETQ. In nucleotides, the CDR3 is TGCGCCAGCAGCTGGGGACTAGCGGGGGGTACCGAGACCCAGTACTTC. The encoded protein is CASSWGLAGGTETQYF.

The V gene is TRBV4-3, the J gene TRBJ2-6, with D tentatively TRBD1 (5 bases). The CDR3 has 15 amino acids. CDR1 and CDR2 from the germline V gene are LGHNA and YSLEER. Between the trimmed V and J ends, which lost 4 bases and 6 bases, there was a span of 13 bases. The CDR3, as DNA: TGCGCCAGCAGCCCGACCCCCGGACAGGCCAACGTCCTGACTTTC. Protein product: CASSPTPGQANVLTF.

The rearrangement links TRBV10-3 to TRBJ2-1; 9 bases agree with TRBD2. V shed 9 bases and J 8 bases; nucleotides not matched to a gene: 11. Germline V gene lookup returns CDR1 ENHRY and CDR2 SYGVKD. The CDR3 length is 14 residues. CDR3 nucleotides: TGTGCCATTAGCGCCGGGACTAGCACCGATGAGCAGTTCTTC. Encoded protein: CAISAGTSTDEQFF.

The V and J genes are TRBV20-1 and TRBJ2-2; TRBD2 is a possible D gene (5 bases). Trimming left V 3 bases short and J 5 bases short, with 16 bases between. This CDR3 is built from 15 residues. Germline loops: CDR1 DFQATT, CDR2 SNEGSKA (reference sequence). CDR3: CSASRRARNTGELFF. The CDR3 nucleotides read TGCAGTGCTAGTCGGCGGGCCCGAAATACCGGGGAGCTGTTTTTT.

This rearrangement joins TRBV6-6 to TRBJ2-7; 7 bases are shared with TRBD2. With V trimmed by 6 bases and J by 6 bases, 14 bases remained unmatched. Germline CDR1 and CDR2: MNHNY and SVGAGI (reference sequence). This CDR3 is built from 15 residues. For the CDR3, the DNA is TGTGCCAGCAGCACCAACGGGCGGGAGTACGGCGAGCAGTACTTC. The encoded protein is CASSTNGREYGEQYF.

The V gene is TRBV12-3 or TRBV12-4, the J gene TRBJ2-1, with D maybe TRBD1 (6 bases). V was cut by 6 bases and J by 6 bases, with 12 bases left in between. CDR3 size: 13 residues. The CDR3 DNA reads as TGTGCCAGCAGCTTGGGACAACCCAATGAGCAGTTCTTC. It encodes CASSLGQPNEQFF.